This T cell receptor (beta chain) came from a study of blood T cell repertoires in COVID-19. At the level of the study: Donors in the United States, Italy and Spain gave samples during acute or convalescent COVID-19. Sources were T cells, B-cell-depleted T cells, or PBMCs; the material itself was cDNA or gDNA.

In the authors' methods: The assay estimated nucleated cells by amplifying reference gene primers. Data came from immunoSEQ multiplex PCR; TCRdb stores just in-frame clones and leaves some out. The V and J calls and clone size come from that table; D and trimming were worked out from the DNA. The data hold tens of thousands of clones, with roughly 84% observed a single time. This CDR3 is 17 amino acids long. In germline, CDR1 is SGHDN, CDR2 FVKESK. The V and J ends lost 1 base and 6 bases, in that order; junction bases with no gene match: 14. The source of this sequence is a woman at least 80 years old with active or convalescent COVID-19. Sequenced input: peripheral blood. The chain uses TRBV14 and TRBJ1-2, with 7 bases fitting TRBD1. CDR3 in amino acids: CASSQGNSDRERDGYTF. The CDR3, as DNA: TGTGCCAGCAGCCAAGGCAATTCTGACAGGGAGCGAGATGGCTACACCTTC.